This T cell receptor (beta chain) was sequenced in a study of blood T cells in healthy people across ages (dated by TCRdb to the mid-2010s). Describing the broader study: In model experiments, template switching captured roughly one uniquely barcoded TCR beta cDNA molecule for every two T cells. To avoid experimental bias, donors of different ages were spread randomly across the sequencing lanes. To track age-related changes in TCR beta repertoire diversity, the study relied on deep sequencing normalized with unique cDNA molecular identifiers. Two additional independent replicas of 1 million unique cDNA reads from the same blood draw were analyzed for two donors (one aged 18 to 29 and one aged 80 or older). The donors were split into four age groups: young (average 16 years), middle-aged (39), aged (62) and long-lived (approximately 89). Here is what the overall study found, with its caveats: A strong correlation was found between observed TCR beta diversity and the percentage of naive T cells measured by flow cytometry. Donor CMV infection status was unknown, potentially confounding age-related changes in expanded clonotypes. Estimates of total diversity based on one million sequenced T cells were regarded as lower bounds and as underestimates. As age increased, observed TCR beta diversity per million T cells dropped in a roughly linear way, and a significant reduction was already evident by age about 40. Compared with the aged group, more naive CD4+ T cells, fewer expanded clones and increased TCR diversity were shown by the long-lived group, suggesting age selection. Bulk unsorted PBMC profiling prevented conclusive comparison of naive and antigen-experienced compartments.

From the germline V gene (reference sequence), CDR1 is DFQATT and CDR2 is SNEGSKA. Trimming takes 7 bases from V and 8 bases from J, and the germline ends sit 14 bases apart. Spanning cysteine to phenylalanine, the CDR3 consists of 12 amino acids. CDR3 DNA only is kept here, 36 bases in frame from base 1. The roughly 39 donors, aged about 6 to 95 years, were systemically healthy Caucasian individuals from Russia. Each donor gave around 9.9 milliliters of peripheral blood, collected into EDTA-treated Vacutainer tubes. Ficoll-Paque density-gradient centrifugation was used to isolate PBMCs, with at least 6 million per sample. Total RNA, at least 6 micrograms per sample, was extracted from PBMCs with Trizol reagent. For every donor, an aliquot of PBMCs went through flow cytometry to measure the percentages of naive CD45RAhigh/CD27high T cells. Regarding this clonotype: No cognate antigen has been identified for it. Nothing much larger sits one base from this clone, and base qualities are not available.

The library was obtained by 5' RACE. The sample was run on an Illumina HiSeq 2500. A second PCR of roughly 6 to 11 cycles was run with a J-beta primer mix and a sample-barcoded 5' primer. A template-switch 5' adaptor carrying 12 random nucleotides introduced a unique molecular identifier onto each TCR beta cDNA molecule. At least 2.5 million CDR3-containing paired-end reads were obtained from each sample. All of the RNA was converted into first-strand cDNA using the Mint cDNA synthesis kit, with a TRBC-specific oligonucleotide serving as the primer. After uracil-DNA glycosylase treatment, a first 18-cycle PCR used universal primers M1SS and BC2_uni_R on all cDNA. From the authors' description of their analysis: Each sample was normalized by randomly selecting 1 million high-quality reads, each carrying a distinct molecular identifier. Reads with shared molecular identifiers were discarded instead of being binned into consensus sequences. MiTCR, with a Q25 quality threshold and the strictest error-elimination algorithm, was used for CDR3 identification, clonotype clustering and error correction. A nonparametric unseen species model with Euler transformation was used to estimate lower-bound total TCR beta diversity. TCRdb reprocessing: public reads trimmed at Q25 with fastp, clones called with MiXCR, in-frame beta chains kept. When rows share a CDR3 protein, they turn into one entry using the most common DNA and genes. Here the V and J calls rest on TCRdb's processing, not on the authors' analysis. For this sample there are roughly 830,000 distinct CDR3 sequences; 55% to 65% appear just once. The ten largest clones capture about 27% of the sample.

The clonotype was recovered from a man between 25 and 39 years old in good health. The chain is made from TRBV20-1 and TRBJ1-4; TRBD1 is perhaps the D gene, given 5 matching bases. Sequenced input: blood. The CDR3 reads CSVSREEEKLFF. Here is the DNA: TGCAGTGTATCCAGGGAAGAAGAAAAACTGTTTTTT.